The rows below give T cell receptor beta chains drawn from one sample of a study of blood T cell repertoires in COVID-19. Repertoires were generated with immunoSEQ multiplex PCR, while TCRdb's copy carries only in-frame clones and drops some. The sample carries 35,000 to 50,000 clones, 70% to 90% recorded once. The sample consisted of peripheral blood. These receptor sequences come from a human donor in a cohort sampled during active COVID-19. CDR3s include the opening cysteine and the closing phenylalanine or tryptophan. A D gene is named only where the DNA matches it firmly. Rows may omit the clone size; those that give it use once, few, many or a size class.

v_call: TRBV19; d_call: TRBD1; j_call: TRBJ2-3; clone_size: once; cdr3_nt: TGTGCCAGTAGTACCACGGGACAGGGCTGGAATACGCAGTATTTT; cdr3_aa: CASSTTGQGWNTQYF
v_call: TRBV6-4; d_call: TRBD2; j_call: TRBJ2-7; clone_size: once; cdr3_nt: TGTGCCAGGCGACTAGCATTATCCTACGAGCAGTACTTC; cdr3_aa: CARRLALSYEQYF
v_call: TRBV6-5; d_call: TRBD2; j_call: TRBJ2-7; clone_size: .; cdr3_nt: TGTGCCAGCAGGTTGGGACTAGCGGGAGCTTACGAGCAGTACTTC; cdr3_aa: CASRLGLAGAYEQYF
v_call: TRBV7-2; d_call: .; j_call: TRBJ2-2; clone_size: .; cdr3_nt: TGTGCCAGTCCCCAAGTGGGGGGTTCGAACACCGGGGAGCTGTTTTTT; cdr3_aa: CASPQVGGSNTGELFF
v_call: TRBV9; d_call: TRBD2; j_call: TRBJ2-5; clone_size: .; cdr3_nt: TGTGCCAGCAGCCCCTGGACTAGCGGGGGGGGAGAGACCCAGTACTTC; cdr3_aa: CASSPWTSGGGETQYF
v_call: TRBV4-2; d_call: TRBD2; j_call: TRBJ2-5; clone_size: .; cdr3_nt: TGTGCCAGCAGCCAATCGCTAGCGGGAGGGCCGGGTCAAGAGACCCAGTACTTC; cdr3_aa: CASSQSLAGGPGQETQYF
v_call: TRBV10-3; d_call: .; j_call: TRBJ2-7; clone_size: .; cdr3_nt: TGTGCCATCAGACGAACTAGCAGCTCCTACGAGCAGTACTTC; cdr3_aa: CAIRRTSSSYEQYF
v_call: TRBV5-4; d_call: .; j_call: TRBJ2-5; clone_size: .; cdr3_nt: TGTGCCAGCAGCGGGAGGAGGAGTTCGCTTCACCAAGAGACCCAGTACTTC; cdr3_aa: CASSGRRSSLHQETQYF
v_call: TRBV27; d_call: .; j_call: TRBJ2-3; clone_size: .; cdr3_nt: TGTGCCAGCAGCGCGGGGGCCAGGGAAGATACGCAGTATTTT; cdr3_aa: CASSAGAREDTQYF
v_call: TRBV19; d_call: TRBD1; j_call: TRBJ2-7; clone_size: medium-sized; cdr3_nt: TGTGCCAGTAGTACGACAGGGACCACTAGCTACGAGCAGTACTTC; cdr3_aa: CASSTTGTTSYEQYF
v_call: TRBV19; d_call: .; j_call: TRBJ2-1; clone_size: .; cdr3_nt: TGTGCCAGTAGTATCCGACAGAACAATGAGCAGTTCTTC; cdr3_aa: CASSIRQNNEQFF